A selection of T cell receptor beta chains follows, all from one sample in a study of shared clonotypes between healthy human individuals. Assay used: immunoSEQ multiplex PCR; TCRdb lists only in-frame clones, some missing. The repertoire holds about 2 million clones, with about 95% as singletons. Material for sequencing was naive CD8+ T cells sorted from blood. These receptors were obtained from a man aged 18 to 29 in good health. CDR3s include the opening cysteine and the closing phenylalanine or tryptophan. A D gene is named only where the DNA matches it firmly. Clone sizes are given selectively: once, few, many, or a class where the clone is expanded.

TGTGCCAGCAGGTCACCTGGACTTTCTACCCCCTACGAGCAGTACTTC	CASRSPGLSTPYEQYF	.	TRBV28	TRBJ2-7	.
TGTGCCAGCAGCTTGCAGGGGGCTAATAATTCACCCCTCCACTTT	CASSLQGANNSPLHF	.	TRBV5-6	TRBJ1-6	TRBD1
TGTGCCAGCTCCTTAACGGATACCTACGAGCAGTACTTC	CASSLTDTYEQYF	.	TRBV27	TRBJ2-7	.
TGTGCCAGCAGCTTAGTTGGGCAGCAAGAGACCCAGTACTTC	CASSLVGQQETQYF	.	TRBV7-9	TRBJ2-5	.
TGTGCCACCAGCAGAGAAAACCGCTGGGAGCCCCAGCATTTT	CATSRENRWEPQHF	few	TRBV15	TRBJ1-5	.
TGTGCCAGCAGCGTAGTCGTGGGTCCTTTCTCCTACGAGCAGTACTTC	CASSVVVGPFSYEQYF	.	TRBV9	TRBJ2-7	.
TGTGCCAGCAGTTCTATAACCTACAATGAGCAGTTCTTC	CASSSITYNEQFF	.	TRBV6-5	TRBJ2-1	.
TGCGCCAGCAGCCAAGAAAGAACAGGGGTCGTTCAGCCCCAGCATTTT	CASSQERTGVVQPQHF	.	TRBV4-3	TRBJ1-5	TRBD1
TGCAGCGTTGAATTGGGGGTTGGGGCCTCCTACGAGCAGTACTTC	CSVELGVGASYEQYF	.	TRBV29-1	TRBJ2-7	.
TGTGTCAGCAGCTTAGCAGGGGGCAAGGGCAATCAGCCCCAGCATTTT	CVSSLAGGKGNQPQHF	.	TRBV11-3	TRBJ1-5	TRBD1
TGTGCCAGCAGTCTCACGTTCCTCTACGAGCAGTACTTC	CASSLTFLYEQYF	.	TRBV27	TRBJ2-7	.
TGTGCCTGGAGTAGGCTAGCGGGAGAGCAGTACTTC	CAWSRLAGEQYF	few	TRBV30	TRBJ2-7	TRBD2
TGTGCCAGCAGCCAAGCGGAGACCCAGTACTTC	CASSQAETQYF	.	TRBV4-2	TRBJ2-5	.
TGTGCCAGTAGCGTGACAGGACCCCGAGGGAACACTGAAGCTTTCTTT	CASSVTGPRGNTEAFF	.	TRBV19	TRBJ1-1	.
TGTGCCAGCAGTTTAGAAGCTTTCGGCGGCACAGATACGCAGTATTTT	CASSLEAFGGTDTQYF	once	TRBV28	TRBJ2-3	.
TGTGCCAGCAGCCTGCTTGGTACGGAGACCCAGTACTTC	CASSLLGTETQYF	.	TRBV27	TRBJ2-5	.
TGTGCCAGCAGCGACGGAACCCACGAGCAGTACTTC	CASSDGTHEQYF	.	TRBV7-9	TRBJ2-7	.
TGTGCCAGCAGTTTATTCACAGGGGGAAATGAGCAGTTCTTC	CASSLFTGGNEQFF	.	TRBV27	TRBJ2-1	TRBD1
TGTGCCAGCAGCTTATCGTGGGGCGACGAGACCCAGTACTTC	CASSLSWGDETQYF	.	TRBV7-9	TRBJ2-5	.
TGTGCCAGCAGCCCCCGTCTAGACTTTACAGATACGCAGTATTTT	CASSPRLDFTDTQYF	.	TRBV13	TRBJ2-3	.
TGTGCCAGCAGCTTAGGACCCGAAGGGTTCTACGAGCAGTACTTC	CASSLGPEGFYEQYF	.	TRBV11-2	TRBJ2-7	.
TGTGCCAGCAGCTACGACAGGTCCGCCGCTGGAAACACCATATATTTT	CASSYDRSAAGNTIYF	few	TRBV4-2	TRBJ1-3	.
TGTGCCAGCAGACCCGGGACGGCCGTAAGTTACGAGCAGTACTTC	CASRPGTAVSYEQYF	.	TRBV2	TRBJ2-7	.
TGTGCCAGCAGCTGGGGTCAGCCCCAGCATTTT	CASSWGQPQHF	.	TRBV11-3	TRBJ1-5	.
TGTGCCAGCAGCCCTAAGAGGACAGACCCCTACTATGGCTACACCTTC	CASSPKRTDPYYGYTF	.	TRBV14	TRBJ1-2	.
TGTGCTAGTGGTTTGCCGCCCAACTTAGCGGGACTACCCATGGAGACCCAGTACTTC	CASGLPPNLAGLPMETQYF	once	TRBV12-5	TRBJ2-5	TRBD2
TGTGCCAGCAGAATGATCGACGTGCCAACCGGGGAGCTGTTTTTT	CASRMIDVPTGELFF	.	TRBV6-5	TRBJ2-2	.
TGTGCCAGCAGTTATGGACAGCCAGCAACTAATGAAAAACTGTTTTTT	CASSYGQPATNEKLFF	.	TRBV2	TRBJ1-4	.
TGTGCCAGCAGTTACTCAGCGGGAGTGGCAGATACGCAGTATTTT	CASSYSAGVADTQYF	.	TRBV6-5	TRBJ2-3	TRBD2
TGTGCCATCAGTTGGGACCCCCGTGGAGATACGCAGTATTTT	CAISWDPRGDTQYF	.	TRBV10-3	TRBJ2-3	.
TGTGCCAGCAGCGATACCCAGGGACAGGGGATAAACTATGGCTACACCTTC	CASSDTQGQGINYGYTF	.	TRBV9	TRBJ1-2	TRBD1
TGCGCCACCAAACATGAACAGGCCACCGGGGAGCTGTTTTTT	CATKHEQATGELFF	.	TRBV4-1	TRBJ2-2	.
TGTGCCAGCAGCTCCTCTCACAGAGGAAAGAACACCGGGGAGCTGTTTTTT	CASSSSHRGKNTGELFF	.	TRBV28	TRBJ2-2	.
TGTGCCAGCTGCGACAGGGTCCTCTACGAGCAGTACTTC	CASCDRVLYEQYF	.	TRBV28	TRBJ2-7	TRBD1
TGTGCCAGCAGGAAACAGGGCCCAAGCTCCTACGAGCAGTACTTC	CASRKQGPSSYEQYF	.	TRBV2	TRBJ2-7	.
TGTGCCTTGAATGACGGATACGAGCAGTACTTC	CALNDGYEQYF	.	TRBV30	TRBJ2-7	.
TGTGCCAGCAGTCCGGAGTCGGGAGAGACCCAGTACTTC	CASSPESGETQYF	.	TRBV5-6	TRBJ2-5	.
TGTGCCTGGGGGGGTTATACGCAGTATTTT	CAWGGYTQYF	.	TRBV30	TRBJ2-3	.
TGCGCCAGCAGCCAAACCCAGGGATTTGAAAAACTGTTTTTT	CASSQTQGFEKLFF	.	TRBV4-1	TRBJ1-4	.
TGCGCCAGCAGTGAGTCCCTAGCGGGAGGGGAAGAGACCCAGTACTTC	CASSESLAGGEETQYF	.	TRBV10-1	TRBJ2-5	TRBD2
TGCGCCAGCAGCTTGGAGTGGGACGTATATAATTCACCCCTCCACTTT	CASSLEWDVYNSPLHF	.	TRBV5-1	TRBJ1-6	.
TGCGCCAGCAGCCCGTCAGGGAGCTGGGGGGATGGCTACACCTTC	CASSPSGSWGDGYTF	.	TRBV4-3	TRBJ1-2	.
TGTGCCAGCAGTACTGGCGATACGCAGTATTTT	CASSTGDTQYF	.	TRBV28	TRBJ2-3	.